These 16 T cell receptor beta chains share one sample of origin, sequenced in a study of cytomegalovirus exposure and HLA in healthy donors. A multiplex PCR was run with 60 Vbeta primers and 13 Jbeta primers. Some clones are missing from TCRdb's copy, which holds only in-frame ones; the method was immunoSEQ multiplex PCR. The sample has 150,000 to 200,000 clones, 80% to 90% seen once. Sequencing was done on a sample of PBMCs. Source of these receptors: a man aged 18 to 35 in good health and CMV-seropositive.

This sequence joins TRBV5-6 and TRBJ1-1; 8 bases fit TRBD1. This CDR3 has 15 amino acids. The germline V gene encodes CDR1 SGHDT and CDR2 YYEEEE. V was pared by 4 bases and J by 7 bases, with 12 bases of the junction left unmatched. The CDR3: CASSVTGATTNEAFF. In DNA, the CDR3 is TGTGCCAGCAGCGTGACAGGGGCGACGACAAATGAAGCTTTCTTT.

This clone was recorded once. The rearrangement joins TRBV7-9 to TRBJ1-2, with D tentatively TRBD1 (6 bases). V gave up 5 bases and J gave up 4 bases, with 11 bases separating them. The germline CDR1 and CDR2 sequences are SEHNR and FQNEAQ (reference sequence). This CDR3 comprises 13 residues. The CDR3 DNA follows: TGTGCCAGCAGCCCGGGCAGGGGCTATGGCTACACCTTC. Protein product: CASSPGRGYGYTF.

The chain uses TRBV6-4 and TRBJ2-1, with 10 bases identical to TRBD1. The CDR3 extends over 19 amino acids. Germline lookup yields CDR1 MRHNA and CDR2 SNTAGT. After removal of 0 bases from V and 6 bases from J, the junction contained 14 bases not matched to a gene. In DNA, the CDR3 is TGTGCCAGCAGTGACTCAGGGTGGGGAACGGGACAGGGGACCAATGAGCAGTTCTTC. As protein: CASSDSGWGTGQGTNEQFF.

The chain has TRBV27 and TRBJ1-5; no clear D gene. This CDR3 comprises 14 residues. Germline assignment: CDR1 MNHEY and CDR2 SMNVEV (reference sequence). Trimming took off 1 base at V and 3 bases at J, with 7 bases between the two ends. The CDR3 region has the DNA TGTGCCAGCAGTTTATGGGCTTTCAATCAGCCCCAGCATTTT. It yields the protein CASSLWAFNQPQHF.

This clone was observed once. The CDR3 nucleotides are TGTGCCAGCAGCCAAGCCCCGGACAGGGACCCATACTACGAGCAGTACTTC. Protein: CASSQAPDRDPYYEQYF. This chain links TRBV4-2 with TRBJ2-7; TRBD1 matches at 8 bases. Trimming at V came to 1 base and at J to 3 bases, leaving 11 bases not matched to a gene. This CDR3 comprises 17 residues. Germline V gene lookup returns CDR1 LGHNA and CDR2 YNFKEQ.

The chain has TRBV9 and TRBJ1-2; TRBD1 agrees at 7 bases. This CDR3 comprises 14 residues. Germline assignment: CDR1 SGDLS and CDR2 YYNGEE. J was trimmed by 6 bases and V by 3 bases; bases with no gene match: 8. CDR3 nucleotides: TGTGCCAGCAGCGCCCGACAGGGTGGCAATGGCTACACCTTC. Its translation is CASSARQGGNGYTF.

The chain joins TRBV5-1 to TRBJ2-3, with 7 bases fitting TRBD2. This CDR3 contains 16 residues. The junction had 10 bases not matched to a gene; V was cut back by 6 bases and J by 0 bases. Germline lookup yields CDR1 SGHRS and CDR2 YFSETQ. The CDR3 DNA sequence: TGCGCCAGCACCCGGGAGGCCACCCTTAGCACAGATACGCAGTATTTT. It translates to CASTREATLSTDTQYF. Supplemented by reference TRBV5-1 and TRBJ2-3, the full variable domain reads KAGVTQTPRYLIKTRGQQVTLSCSPISGHRSVSWYQQTPGQGLQFLFEYFSETQRNKGNFPGRFSGRQFSNSRSEMNVSTLELGDSALYLCASTREATLSTDTQYFGPGTRLTVL.

The chain recombines TRBV7-8 with TRBJ2-4, with D maybe TRBD1 (5 bases). V dropped 4 bases and J dropped 0 bases, with 13 bases sitting between them. Germline V gene sequence: CDR1 SGHVS, CDR2 FQNEAQ. The CDR3 covers 16 residues. The chain's CDR3 is CASSSQGYLAKNIQYF. The CDR3 region has the DNA TGTGCCAGCAGCTCCCAGGGATACCTAGCCAAAAACATTCAGTACTTC. The variable domain in full, completed from reference TRBV7-8 and TRBJ2-4, reads GAGVSQSPRYKVAKRGQDVALRCDPISGHVSLFWYQQALGQGPEFLTYFQNEAQLDKSGLPSDRFFAERPEGSVSTLKIQRTQQEDSAVYLCASSSQGYLAKNIQYFGAGTRLSVL.

This clone came up a few times. V usage is TRBV7-2 and J usage is TRBJ1-1; D unresolved. V gave up 1 base and J gave up 5 bases, with 8 bases separating them. This CDR3 is 13 amino acids long. Per the germline V gene, CDR1 is SGHTA and CDR2 is FQGNSA. CDR3 DNA: TGTGCCAGCAGCTTAGGGTCGGGAACTGAAGCTTTCTTT. Translating it yields CASSLGSGTEAFF.

The chain recombines TRBV10-3 with TRBJ2-7; 12 nucleotides agree with TRBD1. V trimming: 2 bases; J trimming: 3 bases; junction bases outside the gene matches: 5. From germline, CDR1 is ENHRY and CDR2 SYGVKD. The CDR3 consists of 16 residues. CDR3: CAISESGTGGSYEQYF. The CDR3 DNA follows: TGTGCCATCAGTGAGAGCGGGACAGGGGGCAGCTACGAGCAGTACTTC.

The CDR3 loop is CASSLLAGVGNTIYF. The DNA for the CDR3 is TGTGCCAGCAGCTTATTAGCGGGCGTTGGAAACACCATATATTTT. The V and J genes are TRBV7-2 and TRBJ1-3, with unresolved D. CDR3 size: 15 residues. The V end was cut by 2 bases, the J end by 3 bases, with 11 bases between. CDR1 is SGHTA, CDR2 FQGNSA, per germline.

The chain joins TRBV6-1 to TRBJ1-5, with D tentatively TRBD1 (6 bases). In germline, CDR1 is MNHNS, CDR2 SASEGT. The CDR3 contains 16 residues. V shed 3 bases and J shed 2 bases, with 14 bases lying between them. The CDR3 DNA follows: TGTGCCAGCAGTGACCAGGGGATGAGGGGCAATCAGCCCCAGCATTTT. It is translated as CASSDQGMRGNQPQHF.

Concerning this clone itself: One end of the junction fails to match germline, which may point to a read error. V and J are TRBV20-1 and TRBJ1-1; D remains unclear. Germline CDR1 is DFQATT and CDR2 is SNEGSKA (reference sequence). The length of the CDR3 is 8 residues. Here the CDR3 DNA reads TGCAGAGCCTCCGGAGTCACCTTT. It yields the protein CRASGVTF.

The chain is built from TRBV5-1 and TRBJ2-5; the match to TRBD2 covers 8 bases. Germline V gene data show CDR1 as SGHRS and CDR2 as YFSETQ. Trimming took 3 bases from V and 1 from J; bases not matched to a gene: 5. The CDR3 has 15 amino acids. CDR3 sequence: CASSSDGRGQETQYF. CDR3 DNA sequence: TGCGCCAGCAGCTCGGACGGGAGGGGCCAAGAGACCCAGTACTTC. Together with reference TRBV5-1 and TRBJ2-5, the CDR3 gives the full variable domain: KAGVTQTPRYLIKTRGQQVTLSCSPISGHRSVSWYQQTPGQGLQFLFEYFSETQRNKGNFPGRFSGRQFSNSRSEMNVSTLELGDSALYLCASSSDGRGQETQYFGPGTRLLVL.

The V gene is TRBV19, the J gene TRBJ1-1; the D gene is possibly TRBD1 (6 bases). Germline V lookup: CDR1 LNHDA, CDR2 SQIVND (reference sequence). Trimming stripped 8 bases from V and 5 bases from J, with 15 bases between. The CDR3 covers 13 residues. CDR3 sequence (DNA): TGTGCCAGTTCGTCAGGGGTGGGGACTGAAGCTTTCTTT. Its protein product is CASSSGVGTEAFF.

This sequence joins TRBV7-2 and TRBJ1-6; D perhaps matches TRBD1 (5 bases). Deletions cut 0 bases from V and 3 bases from J, with 9 bases between. There are 16 residues in the CDR3. Per the germline V gene, CDR1 is SGHTA and CDR2 is FQGNSA. The CDR3 DNA sequence: TGTGCCAGCAGCTTAGCGTCAACAGGCTATAATTCACCCCTCCACTTT. It specifies CASSLASTGYNSPLHF.